This T cell receptor beta chain stems from a study of spatial heterogeneity in lung cancer. Points from the study as a whole: Expanded TCR counts, ubiquitous and regional, correlated respectively with ubiquitous and regional nonsynonymous mutation counts. The study found that expanded intratumoral alpha and beta TCR counts tracked tumor mutation counts.

A distinct unique molecular identifier was carried by each TCR cDNA molecule. TCRdb reprocessed the 5' RACE reads via MiXCR and lists one record per CDR3 protein. The repertoire includes more than 7,500 distinct CDR3 sequences, less than 6% of them detected once, and over 20% sits in the top ten. This clonotype has more than one count but fewer than ten. Its antigen remains unidentified. V was trimmed by 7 bases and J by 8 bases, leaving 20 bases between them. The CDR3 is made up of 14 amino acids. Germline V CDR1 and CDR2: MNHEY, SVGEGT. As for time point: sample taken at primary tumor resection. Donors were 55 to 75 untreated early-stage non-small cell lung cancer patients. Unsorted whole RNA from tumor, nontumor lung or frozen PBMC underwent sequencing.

This specimen was lung tumor tissue, taken at surgery. The V call is TRBV6-2 or TRBV6-3, the J call TRBJ1-2, with a possible D match to TRBD1 (6 bases). The source is a female donor with early-stage non-small cell lung cancer. Here the CDR3 DNA reads TGTGCCAGCAACACCCCGTTCAGGGGAAACGGCTACACCTTC. Encoded protein: CASNTPFRGNGYTF.